Each of the 20 T cell receptor beta chains below was sequenced from the same sample in a study of blood T cells in healthy people across ages. Sample-barcoded 5' priming and a J-beta primer mix drove a second PCR of 7 to 11 cycles. Via MiXCR, TCRdb re-called the 5' RACE reads, giving one row per CDR3 protein. Of roughly 1,700,000 distinct CDR3 sequences in the sample, over 25% are singletons; the top ten hold roughly 8%. The sample consisted of blood. The source of these receptors is a woman in her 30s in good health.

As for this clonotype: A much bigger clone sits one base away, suggesting this may be a read error. The rearrangement uses TRBV9 and TRBJ2-1; D uncertain. TRBJ2-7 matches the DNA end more closely, so the J call is doubtful. The CDR3 totals 16 residues. Germline-derived CDR1 and CDR2 are SGDLS and YYNGEE. The CDR3 here is CASSVAGPSSYNEQYF. The CDR3 DNA is TGTGCCAGCAGCGTAGCCGGACCGAGCTCCTACAATGAGCAGTACTTC.

The chain has TRBV12-3 or TRBV12-4 and TRBJ1-5; no clear D. CDR3 length equals 13 residues. The V and J ends lost 4 bases and 0 bases respectively, with 4 bases between them. The CDR3 protein is CASSWSSNQPQHF. In DNA, the CDR3 is TGTGCCAGCAGTTGGTCTAGCAATCAGCCCCAGCATTTT.

This clonotype showed up many times. DNA for the CDR3: TGCGCCAGCAGGGCAGGGCGGATCGACGAGCAGTACTTC. Translation gives CASRAGRIDEQYF. The V call is TRBV5-1, the J call TRBJ2-7, with TRBD1 as a possible D gene (5 bases). There are 13 residues in the CDR3. Per germline, CDR1 SGHRS and CDR2 YFSETQ. The germline V and J ends were trimmed by 5 bases and 5 bases, with 14 bases remaining between them.

This clonotype was counted at least ten times. The V gene is TRBV20-1, the J gene TRBJ1-2, with 7 bases matching TRBD1. The CDR3 contains 13 residues. After removal of 3 bases from V and 1 base from J, the junction contained 2 bases not matched to a gene. The germline CDR1 and CDR2 sequences are DFQATT and SNEGSKA (reference sequence). For the CDR3, the DNA is TGCAGTGCTAGTCGACAGGGTAACTATGGCTACACCTTC. This sequence encodes CSASRQGNYGYTF.

J is TRBJ2-1 and V is TRBV29-1; no clear D. Deletions cut 7 bases from V and 8 bases from J, with 18 bases between. The CDR3 has 13 amino acids. The V gene's germline CDR1 is SQVTM and CDR2 ANQGSEA. The CDR3 DNA reads as TGCAGCGGGCACGGAGAAGATTCCGATGAGCAGTTCTTC. Protein sequence: CSGHGEDSDEQFF.

This clonotype has a handful of counts. The chain employs TRBV7-9 and TRBJ2-1, with 10 bases identical to TRBD1. CDR1 SEHNR and CDR2 FQNEAQ come from the germline V gene (reference sequence). The CDR3 loop spans 17 amino acids. The junction had 12 bases not matched to a gene; V was cut back by 5 bases and J by 5 bases. CDR3 nucleotide sequence: TGTGCCAGCAGCCAATCGCGGGGACAGGGGAACAACAATGAGCAGTTCTTC. It is translated as CASSQSRGQGNNNEQFF.

V and J are TRBV30 and TRBJ1-2; D might be TRBD1 (5 bases). Deletions cut 4 bases from V and 6 bases from J, with 12 bases between. This CDR3 has 12 residues. In germline, CDR1 is GTSNPN, CDR2 SVGIG (reference sequence). CDR3: CAWIWGKDGYTF. CDR3 nucleotides: TGTGCCTGGATATGGGGGAAGGATGGCTACACCTTC.

With respect to this clonotype: Just one base apart from a much larger clone, this may be a read error. V and J are TRBV4-1 and TRBJ2-7; D possibly corresponds to TRBD1 (6 bases). There are 13 residues in the CDR3. Germline V gives CDR1 MGHRA, CDR2 YSYEKL. CDR3 DNA: TGCGCCAGCAGCCAGACAGGTTCCTACGAGCAGAACTTC. The encoded protein is CASSQTGSYEQNF.

This chain joins TRBV6-2 or TRBV6-3 and TRBJ1-1; possible D gene TRBD1, 6 bases. Trimming took off 2 bases at V and 3 bases at J, with 19 bases between the two ends. The CDR3 covers 17 residues. Germline V gene lookup returns CDR1 MNHEY and CDR2 SVGEGT. The CDR3 is CASSYGFARGKDTEAFF. CDR3 bases: TGTGCCAGCAGTTACGGATTTGCTAGGGGGAAGGACACTGAAGCTTTCTTT.

This clonotype was observed a few times. The chain combines TRBV9 with TRBJ2-1; a weak D match, TRBD1 (6 bases). This CDR3 is 14 amino acids long. CDR1 is SGDLS and CDR2 is YYNGEE in the germline V gene. The germline V and J ends were trimmed by 3 bases and 7 bases, with 14 bases remaining between them. The CDR3 DNA reads as TGTGCCAGCAGCGCCGGTAACAGGGTTAATGAGCAGTTCTTC. Translation: CASSAGNRVNEQFF.

The sample holds a few counts of this clonotype. This chain joins TRBV29-1 and TRBJ1-1; D gene unclear. Germline-derived CDR1 and CDR2 are SQVTM and ANQGSEA. The CDR3 spans 13 residues. V was shortened by 6 bases and J by 1 base, with 12 bases between the two germline ends. The chain's CDR3 is CSVRATWNTEAFF. The DNA for the CDR3 is TGCAGCGTACGGGCTACCTGGAACACTGAAGCTTTCTTT.

The chain combines TRBV7-3 with TRBJ2-6; TRBD1 aligns across 8 bases. The junction had 13 bases not matched to a gene; V was cut back by 4 bases and J by 2 bases. This CDR3 spans 19 amino acids. Germline-derived CDR1 and CDR2 are SGHTA and FQGTGA. CDR3 in amino acids: CASSSGRGQVLPGANVLTF. The CDR3 DNA follows: TGTGCCAGCAGCTCCGGCAGGGGACAGGTGCTTCCTGGGGCCAACGTCCTGACTTTC.

The V and J genes are TRBV5-1 and TRBJ2-4; D remains unclear. Near its end, the DNA agrees better with TRBJ2-7, so the J call may be wrong. Germline V gene data show CDR1 as SGHRS and CDR2 as YFSETQ. The CDR3 length is 11 residues. For the CDR3, the DNA is TGCGCCAGACCTACGACCTACGAGCAGTACTTC. This sequence encodes CARPTTYEQYF.

The gene calls are TRBV24-1 and TRBJ1-5; D remains unclear. This CDR3 region has 15 residues. Trimming shortened V by 0 bases and J by 5 bases, and 10 bases separated the two germline ends. Germline CDR1 reads KGHDR; CDR2 reads SFDVKD. CDR3 residues: CATSDLLGMDQPQHF. CDR3 nucleotide sequence: TGTGCCACCAGTGATTTGCTGGGGATGGATCAGCCCCAGCATTTT.

The chain joins TRBV12-3 or TRBV12-4 to TRBJ2-3; perhaps TRBD2 as D (7 bases). The CDR3 has 17 amino acids. Trimming removed 6 bases from V and 1 base from J, with 20 bases in between. The chain's CDR3 is CASRGGGRGPRTDTQYF. The CDR3 DNA sequence: TGTGCCAGCAGGGGAGGTGGGCGGGGGCCCCGCACAGATACGCAGTATTTT.

This clonotype came up a few times. This chain uses TRBV24-1 with TRBJ2-1; TRBD1 matches at 8 bases. Trimming took 4 bases from V and 0 from J; bases not matched to a gene: 13. CDR1 and CDR2 from the germline V gene are KGHDR and SFDVKD. CDR3 length: 19 residues. The CDR3 DNA reads TGTGCCACCAGTGAACGTCAGGGGGCAGGGCTGGGCTCCTACAATGAGCAGTTCTTC. Translating gives CATSERQGAGLGSYNEQFF.

The V gene is TRBV3-1, the J gene TRBJ1-4, with D possibly matching TRBD1 (5 bases). This CDR3 has 13 amino acids. Germline CDR1 is LGHDT and CDR2 is YNNKEL (reference sequence). Deletions cut 7 bases from V and 8 bases from J, with 14 bases between. CDR3 protein: CASTKMEGEKLFF. CDR3 nucleotides: TGTGCCAGCACTAAAATGGAGGGGGAAAAACTGTTTTTT.

This clonotype came up many times. The rearrangement links TRBV18 to TRBJ2-2; D is undetermined. This CDR3 has 11 residues. The V end was cut by 3 bases, the J end by 7 bases, with 3 bases between. CDR1 and CDR2 (germline): KGHSH, LQKENI. Written as DNA, the CDR3 is TGTGCCAGCTCACCTGACGGGGAGCTGTTTTTT. It codes for CASSPDGELFF. The whole variable domain, filled in from reference TRBV18 and TRBJ2-2, reads NAGVMQNPRHLVRRRGQEARLRCSPMKGHSHVYWYRQLPEEGLKFMVYLQKENIIDESGMPKERFSAEFPKEGPSILRIQQVVRGDSAAYFCASSPDGELFFGEGSRLTVL.

This clonotype came up a few times. The chain links TRBV2 to TRBJ1-5, with a possible D match to TRBD1 (5 bases). With 3 bases removed from V and 1 base from J, the gap between germline ends came to 10 bases. Germline V gene lookup returns CDR1 SNHLY and CDR2 FYNNEI. CDR3 length: 15 amino acids. The CDR3 sequence is CASSDGASSNQPQHF. As DNA, the CDR3 is TGTGCCAGCAGTGATGGGGCGTCAAGCAATCAGCCCCAGCATTTT.

This clonotype was observed a handful of times. This chain joins TRBV29-1 and TRBJ1-4; possibly TRBD1 for D (5 bases). The ends were cut back, 7 bases at V and 7 bases at J, with 19 bases in the middle. The CDR3 runs 14 residues. CDR1 is SQVTM and CDR2 is ANQGSEA in the germline V gene. The CDR3: CSADGGGRGEKLFF. The CDR3 DNA is TGCAGCGCGGACGGGGGAGGAAGAGGTGAAAAACTGTTTTTT.